The clone carrying this T cell receptor beta chain appeared a few times. The data derive from a study of PD-L1 blockade in urothelial cancer. Across the whole study: Each patient had 0 to 3 earlier chemotherapy regimens.

A spike-in of synthetic TCR analog templates was added to each PCR. The data were produced by immunoSEQ multiplex PCR, yet TCRdb's version contains in-frame clones alone and is incomplete. Here the sample spans tens of thousands of clones, approximately 87% being singletons. Noted time point: pretreatment peripheral blood. The length of the CDR3 is 13 residues. Germline V gene data show CDR1 as GTSNPN and CDR2 as SVGIG (reference sequence). Trimming removed 8 bases from V and 0 bases from J; junction bases left unmatched: 6. This TCR was sampled from a man in his sixties with urothelial cancer. The sequencing used PBMCs, collected around atezolizumab (anti-PD-L1) treatment. The V and J genes are TRBV30 and TRBJ1-1; 7 bases line up with TRBD1. CDR3 in amino acids: CARQDRLNTEAFF. The CDR3 DNA reads as TGTGCCAGACAGGACAGGTTGAACACTGAAGCTTTCTTT.